Below, 16 T cell receptor beta chains from the same sample are listed, as sequenced in a study of human T cells and chemical hapten exposure. Regarding time point: patch test 2, 6 weeks after DPC sensitization. Treatment here: therapeutic diphenylcyclopropenone sensitization with weekly scalp DPC. TCRdb passed the RACE reads through MiXCR, listing each CDR3 protein once. The profile shows roughly 380,000 distinct CDR3 sequences, 6% to 7% of them singletons. The specimen comprised whole blood, sampled in connection with sensitization to the hapten diphenylcyclopropenone (DPC). These receptors all come from a woman aged 18-29 years with alopecia areata. Some clones in this sample may be carry-over from other donors' samples.

In its sample, this clonotype was seen many times. The chain combines TRBV6-2 or TRBV6-3 with TRBJ1-1; 10 bases line up with TRBD1. CDR3 length: 13 residues. The V segment lost 6 bases and the J segment 4 bases; nucleotides outside the gene matches: 2. The germline V gene has CDR1 MNHEY and CDR2 SVGEGT. The CDR3 here is CASRDRGVTEAFF. The CDR3, as DNA: TGTGCCAGCAGGGACAGGGGGGTCACTGAAGCTTTCTTT.

This clonotype was counted at least ten times. The chain is built from TRBV27 and TRBJ2-7; 8 bases match TRBD1. This CDR3 is 14 amino acids long. V was pared by 4 bases and J by 1 base, with 3 bases of the junction left unmatched. Looked up from germline, CDR1 is MNHEY and CDR2 is SMNVEV (reference sequence). CDR3 sequence reads: CASSYGTGSYEQYF. CDR3 DNA: TGTGCCAGCAGTTACGGGACAGGTTCCTACGAGCAGTACTTC.

This clonotype was found many times. V is TRBV19 and J is TRBJ1-2; D perhaps matches TRBD1 (5 bases). V lost 3 bases and J lost 4, with 9 bases in between. The CDR3 length is 13 residues. From germline, CDR1 is LNHDA and CDR2 SQIVND (reference sequence). The CDR3 region is CASSIGTIYGYTF. The CDR3, as DNA: TGTGCCAGTAGTATCGGGACGATCTATGGCTACACCTTC. The complete variable domain, with remaining parts taken from reference TRBV19 and TRBJ1-2, reads DGGITQSPKYLFRKEGQNVTLSCEQNLNHDAMYWYRQDPGQGLRLIYYSQIVNDFQKGDIAEGYSVSREKKESFPLTVTSAQKNPTAFYLCASSIGTIYGYTFGSGTRLTVV.

This clonotype was detected only a few times. The chain is built from TRBV4-3 and TRBJ2-6; perhaps TRBD2 as D (5 bases). Germline V gene sequence: CDR1 LGHNA, CDR2 YSLEER. CDR3 length: 16 residues. The V gene lost 3 bases and the J gene lost 0 bases, with 9 bases spanning the gap. The CDR3, as DNA: TGCGCCAGCAGCCAGGGAGCCGACTCTGGGGCCAACGTCCTGACTTTC. It translates to CASSQGADSGANVLTF.

This clonotype came up many times. The chain joins TRBV10-3 to TRBJ1-4; 7 nucleotides match TRBD1. CDR3 length equals 16 residues. The germline V gene encodes CDR1 ENHRY and CDR2 SYGVKD. The V segment lost 0 bases and the J segment 5 bases; nucleotides outside the gene matches: 6. CDR3 nucleotides: TGTGCCATCAGTGAGTCAGGGACAGCTTCGAATGAAAAACTGTTTTTT. Translated, it gives CAISESGTASNEKLFF.

V gene TRBV27 combines with J gene TRBJ2-3; 9 nucleotides line up with TRBD1. Germline trimming cut 6 bases from V and 7 bases from J; bases unmatched to any gene: 20. Per germline, CDR1 MNHEY and CDR2 SMNVEV (reference sequence). CDR3 length: 18 amino acids. The CDR3 sequence is CASSRDRVGGHLPYTQYF. In DNA form, the CDR3 reads TGTGCCAGCAGCCGGGACAGGGTCGGTGGTCATCTCCCCTATACGCAGTATTTT.

This clonotype was seen a few times. The V gene is TRBV3-1, the J gene TRBJ2-5, with TRBD2 identical over 7 bases. V trimming: 3 bases; J trimming: 5 bases; junction bases outside the gene matches: 12. This CDR3 contains 16 residues. Germline CDR1 is LGHDT and CDR2 is YNNKEL (reference sequence). The DNA for the CDR3 is TGTGCCAGCAGCCACCTTAATTCAGTTAGCGGGGAGACCCAGTACTTC. This encodes CASSHLNSVSGETQYF.

As for this clonotype: A much larger clone sits a single nucleotide away, making a read error possible. This chain links TRBV4-3 with TRBJ2-7; D is undetermined. Germline CDR1 is LGHNA and CDR2 is YSLEER. Trimming stripped 2 bases from V and 4 bases from J, with 15 bases between. This CDR3 is 15 amino acids long. CDR3 DNA: TGCGCCAGCAGCCAATTAGATATGGGGATATACGAGCAGTACTTC. Residues: CASSQLDMGIYEQYF.

This clonotype was detected many times. CDR3 sequence: CASSLRGGYTF. The CDR3, as DNA: TGTGCCAGCAGTTTACGGGGCGGCTACACCTTC. The V and J genes are TRBV12-3 or TRBV12-4 and TRBJ1-2; possibly TRBD1 for D (5 bases). Trimming stripped 2 bases from V and 8 bases from J, with 6 bases between. The CDR3 extends over 11 amino acids.

This chain uses TRBV12-5 with TRBJ2-3; D is possibly TRBD1 (6 bases). The CDR3 has 16 amino acids. The V end was cut by 3 bases, the J end by 2 bases, with 15 bases between. Germline V CDR1 and CDR2: LGHNT, FRNRAP. The CDR3 spells CASGLYRAVATDTQYF. The CDR3 DNA reads TGTGCTAGTGGTTTATACAGGGCAGTTGCCACAGATACGCAGTATTTT.

This clonotype was found a few times. At one end, the junction sequence differs from germline, possibly due to a read error. This chain joins TRBV14 and TRBJ2-3; 7 bases fit TRBD1. Germline V gives CDR1 SGHDN, CDR2 FVKESK. The CDR3 totals 12 residues. The CDR3 region has the DNA TGTGCCAGCAGACAAGAGGGGGCCCCCGAGATTTTT. Translated, it gives CASRQEGAPEIF.

In its sample, this clonotype was seen many times. V and J are TRBV28 and TRBJ2-2; 8 bases map to TRBD1. The germline V gene encodes CDR1 MDHEN and CDR2 SYDVKM. This CDR3 contains 15 residues. The V segment lost 5 bases and the J segment 7 bases; nucleotides outside the gene matches: 9. The CDR3 is CASSVIQGVGGELFF. As DNA, the CDR3 is TGTGCCAGCAGTGTGATACAGGGGGTAGGCGGGGAGCTGTTTTTT.

This clonotype has a count of ten or more. This chain connects TRBV7-9 to TRBJ1-4; the D is unclear. V lost 8 bases to trimming and J lost 3 bases, with 13 bases between them. Germline V lookup: CDR1 SEHNR, CDR2 FQNEAQ (reference sequence). This CDR3 has 14 amino acids. The CDR3 bases are TGTGCCAGCTTCCTGTTTCCGGCTAATGAAAAACTGTTTTTT. It specifies CASFLFPANEKLFF.

Notes on this clonotype: A much larger clone lies one base from this, so it may be a read error. The rearrangement uses TRBV3-1 and TRBJ1-5; D is uncertain. Trimming took 1 base from V and 4 from J, leaving 5 bases between them. Germline loops: CDR1 LGHDT, CDR2 YNNKEL (reference sequence). The CDR3 totals 13 residues. CDR3 protein: CASSQAGNQPQHF. The CDR3 nucleotides are TGTGCCAGCAGCCAAGCGGGGAATCAGCCCCAGCATTTT.

In DNA, the CDR3 is TGTGCCAGCAGCCCTGGACTAGACAGGGTAGATACGCAGTATTTT. Protein sequence: CASSPGLDRVDTQYF. The chain uses TRBV7-9 and TRBJ2-3; D might be TRBD1 or TRBD2, each matching 7 bases. Trimming shortened V by 5 bases and J by 5 bases, and 17 bases separated the two germline ends. The germline V gene has CDR1 SEHNR and CDR2 FQNEAQ (reference sequence). This CDR3 comprises 15 residues.

This clonotype was counted a few times. The chain uses TRBV5-6 and TRBJ2-1, with 7 nucleotides matching TRBD1. CDR1 SGHDT and CDR2 YYEEEE come from the germline V gene. The V and J ends lost 1 base and 3 bases, in that order; junction bases with no gene match: 4. This CDR3 has 15 amino acids. The CDR3 DNA sequence: TGTGCCAGCAGCTTGCTAGGGGGCAGCTACAATGAGCAGTTCTTC. Its protein product is CASSLLGGSYNEQFF.